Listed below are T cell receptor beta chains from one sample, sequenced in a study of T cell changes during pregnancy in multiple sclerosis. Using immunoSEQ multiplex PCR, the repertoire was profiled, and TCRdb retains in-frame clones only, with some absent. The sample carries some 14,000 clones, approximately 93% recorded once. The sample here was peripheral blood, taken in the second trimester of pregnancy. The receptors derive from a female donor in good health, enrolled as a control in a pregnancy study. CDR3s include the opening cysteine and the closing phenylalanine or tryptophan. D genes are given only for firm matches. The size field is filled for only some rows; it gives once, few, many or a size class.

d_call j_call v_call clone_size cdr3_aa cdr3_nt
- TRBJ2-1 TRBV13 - CASSLVRGRLGSTPGSPYNEQFF TGTGCCAGCAGCTTAGTTAGGGGGAGACTCGGGTCTACGCCTGGGAGTCCCTACAATGAGCAGTTCTTC
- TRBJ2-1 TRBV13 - CASSPRGVLNEQFF TGTGCCAGCAGTCCCCGCGGGGTCCTCAATGAGCAGTTCTTC
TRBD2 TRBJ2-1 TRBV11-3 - CASSLDRLAGVNEQFF TGTGCCAGCAGCTTAGATCGGCTAGCGGGGGTCAATGAGCAGTTCTTC
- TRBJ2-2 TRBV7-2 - CASSLGPGRGELFF TGTGCCAGCAGCTTAGGGCCAGGTAGAGGGGAGCTGTTTTTT
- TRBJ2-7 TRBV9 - CASSTGQDYIYEQYF TGTGCCAGCAGTACCGGACAGGACTATATTTACGAGCAGTACTTC
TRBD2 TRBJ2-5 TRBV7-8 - CASRPGTSGGLRETQYF TGTGCCAGCAGGCCCGGGACTAGCGGGGGGCTGAGGGAGACCCAGTACTTC
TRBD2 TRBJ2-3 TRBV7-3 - CASSLRGLAGDTQYF TGTGCCAGCAGCTTAAGGGGACTAGCGGGAGATACGCAGTATTTT
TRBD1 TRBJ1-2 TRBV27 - CASSQDRGGYGYTF TGTGCCAGCAGTCAGGACAGGGGGGGGTACGGCTACACCTTC
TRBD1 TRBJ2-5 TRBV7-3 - CASSRNGRGSLETQYF TGTGCCAGCAGCCGAAATGGCAGGGGGAGTTTAGAGACCCAGTACTTC
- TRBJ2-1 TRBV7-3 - CASSLRGGSYNEQFF TGTGCCAGCAGCTTGAGGGGGGGGTCCTACAATGAGCAGTTCTTC
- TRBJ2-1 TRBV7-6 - CASSLAGGVNEQFF TGTGCCAGCAGCTTAGCGGGAGGTGTAAATGAGCAGTTCTTC
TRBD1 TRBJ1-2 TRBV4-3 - CASSQGLGGQVYGYTF TGCGCCAGCAGCCAAGGACTAGGGGGACAGGTCTATGGCTACACCTTC
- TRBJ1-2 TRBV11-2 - CASSPSARGYGYTF TGTGCCAGCAGCCCTTCGGCCAGAGGCTATGGCTACACCTTC
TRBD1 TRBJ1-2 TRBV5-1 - CASSEGQSLYGYTF TGCGCCAGCAGCGAGGGACAGAGCCTTTATGGCTACACCTTC
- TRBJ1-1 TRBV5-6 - CASSFNSYTEAFF TGTGCCAGCAGCTTCAACAGTTACACTGAAGCTTTCTTT
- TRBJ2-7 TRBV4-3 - CASSQVPPDVATYEQYF TGCGCCAGCAGCCAAGTTCCCCCTGATGTAGCAACCTACGAGCAGTACTTC
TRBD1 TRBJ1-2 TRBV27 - CASRGTGDYGYTF TGTGCCAGCCGAGGGACAGGGGACTATGGCTACACCTTC
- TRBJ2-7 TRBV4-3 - CASSHSVGHLYEQYF TGCGCCAGCAGCCACTCTGTGGGCCACTTGTACGAGCAGTACTTC
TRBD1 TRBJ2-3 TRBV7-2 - CASSQMTGGATDTQYF TGTGCCAGCAGCCAGATGACAGGGGGCGCGACAGATACGCAGTATTTT
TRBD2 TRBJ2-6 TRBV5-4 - CASTSLAGGTSGANVLTF TGTGCCAGCACCTCTCTAGCGGGGGGGACCTCTGGGGCCAACGTCCTGACTTTC
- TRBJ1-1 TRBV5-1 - CASSLEGLGAQTEAFF TGCGCCAGCAGCTTGGAAGGGCTGGGGGCGCAGACTGAAGCTTTCTTT
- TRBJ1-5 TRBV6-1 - CASSPSGENQPQHF TGTGCCAGCAGCCCGAGTGGGGAGAATCAGCCCCAGCATTTT
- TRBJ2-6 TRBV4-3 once CASSQIGVISGANVLTF TGCGCCAGCAGCCAAATAGGGGTGATCTCTGGGGCCAACGTCCTGACTTTC
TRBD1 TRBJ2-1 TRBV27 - CASRGWDSTYNEQFF TGTGCCAGCAGGGGGTGGGACAGCACCTACAATGAGCAGTTCTTC
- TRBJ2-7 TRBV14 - CASSPYDNYEQYF TGTGCCAGCAGCCCTTATGACAACTACGAGCAGTACTTC
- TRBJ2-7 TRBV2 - CASSELEFTIYEQYF TGTGCCAGCAGTGAACTAGAGTTTACTATCTACGAGCAGTACTTC
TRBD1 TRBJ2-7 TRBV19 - CASSPGGEDYEQYF TGTGCCAGTAGTCCAGGGGGCGAGGACTACGAGCAGTACTTC
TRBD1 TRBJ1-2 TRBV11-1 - CASSLYRGTNYGYTF TGTGCCAGCAGCCTCTACAGGGGAACTAACTATGGCTACACCTTC